This TCR beta chain was retrieved from a study of blood T cell repertoires in COVID-19. Study-wide background: Samples taken during acute and convalescent COVID-19 were collected in the United States, Italy and Spain. Nucleic acid was either cDNA or gDNA, and it came from T cells, B-cell-depleted T cells, or PBMCs.

Germline V gives CDR1 SQVTM, CDR2 ANQGSEA. The CDR3 consists of 16 residues. J lost 6 bases, V lost 0 bases, and 8 bases had no gene match. In the source study's methods: The authors estimated nucleated cell counts from reference gene primer amplification. Sequencing used immunoSEQ multiplex PCR; TCRdb keeps in-frame clones, though not all of them. V, J and clone size reflect that table, while D and trimming were determined from the DNA. The table shows 130,000 to 150,000 clones, with 88% occurring only once. This receptor was taken from a middle-aged man with active or convalescent COVID-19. The sequenced sample consisted of peripheral blood. This chain joins TRBV29-1 and TRBJ1-2; 12 positions agree with TRBD1. In DNA form, the CDR3 reads TGCAGCGTTGAAGAAGGGACAGGGGGCCTCCTTAATGGCTACACCTTC. This sequence encodes CSVEEGTGGLLNGYTF.